One and the same sample provided the 28 T cell receptor beta chains below, sequenced in a study of metastatic and nonmetastatic thyroid tumors. There were no patients who had received any treatment before thyroid surgery. TCRdb re-called the PCR reads through MiXCR. Of about 26,000 clones in the sample, 20% to 30% were seen once. Sequenced sample: blood. Source of these receptors: a female donor with papillary thyroid cancer or a benign thyroid nodule (not recorded which). Some clones in this sample may be carry-over from other donors' samples.

The rearrangement joins TRBV30 to TRBJ1-3; TRBD1 might be the D (6 bases). CDR3 size: 15 residues. The germline gives CDR1 GTSNPN, CDR2 SVGIG (reference sequence). Trimming cost V 4 bases and J 2 bases, with 15 bases left between them. The chain's CDR3 is CAWTRSGEAGNTIYF. Written as DNA, the CDR3 is TGTGCCTGGACGCGATCAGGGGAGGCTGGAAACACCATATATTTT. Combining the CDR3 with reference TRBV30 and TRBJ1-3 gives the whole variable domain SQTIHQWPATLVQPVGSPLSLECTVEGTSNPNLYWYRQAAGRGLQLLFYSVGIGQISSEVPQNLSASRPQDRQFILSSKKLLLSDSGFYLCAWTRSGEAGNTIYFGEGSWLTVV.

This clone was seen ten or more times. The rearrangement links TRBV5-1 to TRBJ1-4; possible D gene TRBD1, 6 bases. The CDR3 consists of 13 residues. V was clipped by 0 bases and J by 7 bases, with 7 bases between them. Germline CDR1 is SGHRS and CDR2 is YFSETQ. CDR3 nucleotides: TGCGCCAGCAGCTTGGGAGGGGGTGAAAAACTGTTTTTT. Translating it yields CASSLGGGEKLFF.

This clone has at least ten counts. The junction departs from the called germline gene at one end, perhaps through a read error. Additional DNA sequences in this sample encode the identical CDR3. The chain couples TRBV29-1 to TRBJ2-7; D is unclear. This CDR3 has 12 residues. The germline V gene has CDR1 SQVTM and CDR2 ANQGSEA. The CDR3: CSVGEEPYEQYF. CDR3 nucleotides: TGCAGCGTTGGGGAAGAACCCTACGAGCAATACTTC.

V is TRBV12-5 and J is TRBJ2-3; possibly TRBD2 for D (5 bases). Germline V gene data show CDR1 as LGHNT and CDR2 as FRNRAP. The V end was cut by 1 base, the J end by 6 bases, with 11 bases between. The CDR3 runs to 14 residues. DNA of the CDR3: TGTGCTAGTGGTTTGGAAGGGCCGGGGGATACGCAGTATTTT. Its protein is CASGLEGPGDTQYF.

The chain employs TRBV6-1 and TRBJ2-1; D gene uncertain. V lost 6 bases, J lost 1 base, and 7 bases lay in between. CDR3 length: 13 residues. CDR1 MNHNS and CDR2 SASEGT come from the germline V gene. Written as DNA, the CDR3 is TGTGCCAGCAGGTCGGGTTCCTACAATGAGCAGTTCTTC. Its protein product is CASRSGSYNEQFF.

V usage is TRBV6-2 or TRBV6-3 and J usage is TRBJ2-7; 15 bases align to TRBD2. CDR1 is MNHEY, CDR2 SVGEGT, per germline. V shed 4 bases, J shed 4 bases, and the junction held 14 bases outside the gene matches. This CDR3 has 19 amino acids. Written as DNA, the CDR3 is TGTGCCAGCAGTTCTCCACTGCGGACTAGCGGGAGGGCTATTTACGAGCAGTACTTC. Amino acid sequence: CASSSPLRTSGRAIYEQYF.

V is TRBV4-1 and J is TRBJ2-7; 11 bases align to TRBD2. J was trimmed by 3 bases and V by 0 bases; bases with no gene match: 10. CDR1 MGHRA and CDR2 YSYEKL come from the germline V gene. The CDR3 covers 18 residues. CDR3 region: CASSQEPSGGFTFYEQYF. The CDR3 DNA follows: TGCGCCAGCAGCCAAGAGCCTAGCGGGGGGTTTACCTTCTACGAGCAGTACTTC.

This clone was seen many times. The chain combines TRBV7-9 with TRBJ2-5, with 7 bases aligning to TRBD2. From germline, CDR1 is SEHNR and CDR2 FQNEAQ (reference sequence). After removal of 1 base from V and 5 bases from J, the junction contained 13 bases not matched to a gene. This CDR3 is 17 amino acids long. CDR3 protein: CASSLVASGRPGETQYF. The DNA for the CDR3 is TGTGCCAGCAGCTTAGTGGCTAGCGGAAGACCCGGGGAGACCCAGTACTTC.

This chain uses TRBV14 with TRBJ2-2; 9 bases are a match to TRBD2. After removal of 4 bases from V and 6 bases from J, the junction contained 15 bases not matched to a gene. Germline V gives CDR1 SGHDN, CDR2 FVKESK. There are 18 residues in the CDR3. The CDR3 reads CASSRPLRLAGMSGELFF. The CDR3 nucleotides read TGTGCCAGCAGCCGCCCCCTGCGGCTAGCGGGAATGTCCGGGGAGCTGTTTTTT.

This clone was picked up many times. The rearrangement links TRBV7-2 to TRBJ2-7; 11 bases are a match to TRBD2. The CDR3 is made up of 13 amino acids. Trimming at V came to 5 bases and at J to 6 bases, leaving 3 bases not matched to a gene. Germline V gene sequence: CDR1 SGHTA, CDR2 FQGNSA. For the CDR3, the DNA is TGTGCCAGCAGCCTGGGACTAGCGGTCGAGCAGTACTTC. Translating it yields CASSLGLAVEQYF. Variable domain in full (rest from reference TRBV7-2 and TRBJ2-7): GAGVSQSPSNKVTEKGKDVELRCDPISGHTALYWYRQSLGQGLEFLIYFQGNSAPDKSGLPSDRFSAERTGGSVSTLTIQRTQQEDSAVYLCASSLGLAVEQYFGPGTRLTVT.

The rearrangement joins TRBV27 to TRBJ2-1, with D unresolved. Germline CDR1 MNHEY, CDR2 SMNVEV (reference sequence). The CDR3 sequence is 12 residues long. Trimming removed 6 bases from V and 6 bases from J, with 9 bases in between. The CDR3 reads CASRSTLNEQFF. In DNA, the CDR3 is TGTGCCAGCAGGTCCACTCTCAATGAGCAGTTCTTC.

This clone was found a few times. The chain has TRBV2 and TRBJ1-5, with 7 bases identical to TRBD1. The germline V gene encodes CDR1 SNHLY and CDR2 FYNNEI. CDR3 length: 15 amino acids. Unmatched junction bases numbered 8, after V lost 6 bases and J lost 3 bases. This chain's CDR3 is CASSLGQYINQPQHF. The CDR3 coding sequence is TGTGCCAGCAGCCTGGGACAGTATATCAATCAGCCCCAGCATTTT.

This clone was counted between two and nine times. A much larger clone differs from this one at a single base, so this may be a read error. The V and J genes are TRBV5-6 and TRBJ2-3; 8 bases agree with TRBD2. Germline V gene lookup returns CDR1 SGHDT and CDR2 YYEEEE. The CDR3 length is 17 residues. V lost 4 bases to trimming and J lost 2 bases; unmatched junction nucleotides: 12. The CDR3 protein is CASSPPSVTSATDTQYF. The CDR3, as DNA: TGTGCCAGCAGCCCCCCCTCCGTGACTAGCGCCACAGATACGCAGTATTTT.

This clone has a count of ten or more. The chain combines TRBV7-2 with TRBJ2-7; D is perhaps TRBD1 or TRBD2 (5 bases each). V lost 0 bases, J lost 1 base, and 10 bases lay in between. CDR1 is SGHTA and CDR2 is FQGNSA in the germline V gene. This CDR3 has 15 amino acids. The CDR3 DNA sequence: TGTGCCAGCAGCTTAGCGTGGGGACCTTCCTACGAGCAGTACTTC. It translates to CASSLAWGPSYEQYF.

This clone came up many times. This chain uses TRBV9 with TRBJ1-4; 9 bases are a match to TRBD1. Germline CDR1 is SGDLS and CDR2 is YYNGEE. V trimming: 0 bases; J trimming: 3 bases; junction bases outside the gene matches: 9. The CDR3 loop spans 18 amino acids. The CDR3 region has the DNA TGTGCCAGCAGCGTAGGGGACAGGGCGATTAGGGCTAATGAAAAACTGTTTTTT. This encodes CASSVGDRAIRANEKLFF.

The genes are TRBV20-1 and TRBJ2-7; TRBD1 is a possible D gene (6 bases). The CDR3 runs 13 residues. CDR1 is DFQATT, CDR2 SNEGSKA, per germline (reference sequence). V lost 1 base and J 3 bases, leaving 10 bases between the germline ends. CDR3 nucleotides: TGCAGTGCTAGAGCCCCCAGGGGCTACGAGCAGTACTTC. As protein: CSARAPRGYEQYF.

This clone was found many times. The rearrangement links TRBV9 to TRBJ2-5; TRBD2 is a possible D gene (6 bases). The length of the CDR3 is 17 residues. Germline CDR1 reads SGDLS; CDR2 reads YYNGEE. V gave up 4 bases and J gave up 2 bases, with 21 bases separating them. CDR3 in DNA: TGTGCCAGCAGCCAAGGGGCCCTTAGCGGTCAACAAGAGACCCAGTACTTC. Protein: CASSQGALSGQQETQYF.

This chain uses TRBV5-1 with TRBJ2-7; D remains ambiguous. V dropped 4 bases and J dropped 0 bases, with 11 bases sitting between them. Looked up from germline, CDR1 is SGHRS and CDR2 is YFSETQ. CDR3 length equals 14 residues. CDR3 region: CASSPGISSYEQYF. CDR3 sequence (DNA): TGCGCCAGCAGCCCCGGTATCTCCTCCTACGAGCAGTACTTC.

This clone was counted at least ten times. J is TRBJ1-4 and V is TRBV7-8, with unresolved D. The CDR3 contains 13 residues. Germline values: CDR1 SGHVS, CDR2 FQNEAQ. The germline V and J ends were trimmed by 6 bases and 0 bases, with 5 bases remaining between them. The CDR3 DNA is TGTGCCAGCAGTCGAGCAACTAATGAAAAACTGTTTTTT. This codes for CASSRATNEKLFF.

For the CDR3, the DNA is TGTGCCAGCAGCTTGGGACAGTGGTACAGCACTGAAGCTTTCTTT. The encoded protein is CASSLGQWYSTEAFF. This chain uses TRBV5-5 with TRBJ1-1, with a weak D call TRBD1 (5 bases). V shed 0 bases and J shed 4 bases, with 13 bases lying between them. The CDR3 is 15 residues long. The germline V gene encodes CDR1 SGHKS and CDR2 YYEKEE (reference sequence).

The rearrangement links TRBV5-1 to TRBJ1-6; D gene unclear. V dropped 0 bases and J dropped 5 bases, with 9 bases sitting between them. From germline, CDR1 is SGHRS and CDR2 YFSETQ. This CDR3 is 15 amino acids long. This chain's CDR3 is CASSLVPEDNSPLHF. DNA for the CDR3: TGCGCCAGCAGCTTGGTTCCGGAAGATAATTCACCCCTCCACTTT. The variable domain in full, completed from reference TRBV5-1 and TRBJ1-6, reads KAGVTQTPRYLIKTRGQQVTLSCSPISGHRSVSWYQQTPGQGLQFLFEYFSETQRNKGNFPGRFSGRQFSNSRSEMNVSTLELGDSALYLCASSLVPEDNSPLHFGNGTRLTVT.

This clone occurred many times. The chain is built from TRBV10-3 and TRBJ1-1; D unclear. The CDR3 consists of 13 residues. V gave up 2 bases and J gave up 0 bases, with 4 bases separating them. The germline V gene encodes CDR1 ENHRY and CDR2 SYGVKD. The CDR3, as DNA: TGTGCCATCAGTGAGAGCTTGAACACTGAAGCTTTCTTT. Protein: CAISESLNTEAFF.

Ten or more counts support this clone. The chain recombines TRBV6-1 with TRBJ2-1; 13 bases agree with TRBD2. After removal of 5 bases from V and 10 bases from J, the junction contained 17 bases not matched to a gene. CDR1 is MNHNS and CDR2 is SASEGT in the germline V gene. CDR3 size: 18 residues. CDR3 amino acids: CASSKGLAGSINDREQFF. Written as DNA, the CDR3 is TGTGCCAGCAGTAAGGGACTAGCGGGAAGTATTAACGACCGGGAGCAGTTCTTC.

With regard to this clone: A much larger clone lies one base from this, so it may be a read error. The V gene is TRBV12-3 or TRBV12-4, the J gene TRBJ2-6, with D maybe TRBD1 (5 bases). The CDR3 is made up of 15 amino acids. The CDR3 is CASSLSFPGANVLAF. The CDR3 nucleotides are TGTGCCAGCAGTTTATCTTTTCCTGGGGCCAACGTCCTGGCTTTC.

This sequence joins TRBV20-1 and TRBJ1-1; no firm D call. The length of the CDR3 is 12 residues. CDR1 is DFQATT and CDR2 is SNEGSKA in the germline V gene (reference sequence). The germline V and J ends were trimmed by 6 bases and 8 bases, with 16 bases remaining between them. The CDR3 protein is CSATPSVTEAFF. The CDR3 DNA reads TGCAGTGCCACCCCGAGTGTGACAGAAGCTTTCTTT.

This clone is deemed medium-sized. The V gene is TRBV30, the J gene TRBJ2-7, with TRBD1 identical over 8 bases. V lost 3 bases to trimming and J lost 6 bases; unmatched junction nucleotides: 10. The CDR3 is made up of 14 amino acids. The germline CDR1 and CDR2 sequences are GTSNPN and SVGIG (reference sequence). DNA for the CDR3: TGTGCCTGGAGGATGACAGGGGAGGTTGTCGAGCAGTACTTC. It encodes CAWRMTGEVVEQYF.

Sample share makes this clone medium-sized (0.01 to 0.1%). A read error may account for a junction end that differs from germline. The chain recombines TRBV18 with TRBJ1-1; 9 bases match TRBD1. The CDR3 has 12 residues. Germline values: CDR1 KGHSH, CDR2 LQKENI. The CDR3 DNA is TGTGCCAGCTCCCCACAGGGGGCGAGAGCTTTCTTT. Translation: CASSPQGARAFF.

This clone was observed a few times. The chain carries TRBV3-1 and TRBJ2-1; D possibly corresponds to TRBD1 (5 bases). Germline V gene sequence: CDR1 LGHDT, CDR2 YNNKEL (reference sequence). The CDR3 runs to 14 residues. V lost 3 bases and J lost 3, with 9 bases in between. CDR3 protein: CASSQSGIYNEQFF. As DNA, the CDR3 is TGTGCCAGCAGCCAGTCAGGGATCTACAATGAGCAGTTCTTC.